The 14 T cell receptor beta chains given below trace back to one sample, sequenced in a study of blood T cells in healthy people across ages. Primers used in a second PCR of roughly 7 to 11 cycles were a sample-barcoded 5' primer and a J-beta primer mix. TCRdb recomputed calls from the 5' RACE reads with MiXCR, one row per CDR3 protein. This sample has hundreds of thousands of distinct CDR3 sequences; roughly 30% occur once, and the top ten carry 15% to 18%. Sequences were obtained from blood. The receptor source for this set is a woman aged 80 or over in good health.

In this sample, this clonotype turned up many times. CDR3 sequence reads: CASSPSGGIYEQYF. In DNA form, the CDR3 reads TGTGCCAGCAGTCCCAGCGGGGGGATCTACGAGCAGTACTTC. The chain joins TRBV6-2 or TRBV6-3 to TRBJ2-7; 9 bases fit TRBD2. Germline lookup yields CDR1 MNHEY and CDR2 SVGEGT. This CDR3 spans 14 amino acids. J lost 3 bases, V lost 5 bases, and 5 bases had no gene match.

This clonotype was seen many times. The chain links TRBV5-1 to TRBJ2-5, with TRBD2 identical over 15 bases. The V gene's germline CDR1 is SGHRS and CDR2 YFSETQ. The CDR3 covers 14 residues. The ends lost 4 bases at V and 12 bases at J; junction bases unmatched: 7. The CDR3 spells CASSASGTSGGKYF. Here the CDR3 DNA reads TGCGCCAGCAGCGCCTCCGGGACTAGCGGGGGGAAGTACTTC.

To note about this clonotype: One junction end disagrees with the germline gene, perhaps due to a read error. The gene calls are TRBV11-2 and TRBJ1-1, with 8 positions matching TRBD1. From germline, CDR1 is SGHAT and CDR2 FQNNGV. The CDR3 is 15 amino acids. The CDR3: CAGSPKPGGYTEAFF. DNA for the CDR3: TGTGCCGGCAGCCCAAAGCCAGGGGGCTACACTGAAGCTTTCTTT.

J is TRBJ2-1 and V is TRBV29-1; D is tentatively TRBD1 or TRBD2 (5 bases each). V was clipped by 6 bases and J by 5 bases, with 20 bases between them. The germline gives CDR1 SQVTM, CDR2 ANQGSEA. This CDR3 comprises 15 residues. The CDR3 DNA is TGCAGCGTAAACTCAGGGTGGGCGCGGGACAATGAGCAGTTCTTC. This codes for CSVNSGWARDNEQFF.

The V gene is TRBV24-1, the J gene TRBJ2-2, with 8 bases that match TRBD2. This CDR3 has 16 amino acids. The V and J ends lost 5 bases and 1 base, in that order; junction bases with no gene match: 5. In germline, CDR1 is KGHDR, CDR2 SFDVKD. Written as DNA, the CDR3 is TGTGCCACCAGTGCCCTACTAGCGGAGAACACCGGGGAGCTGTTTTTT. Amino acids: CATSALLAENTGELFF.

Only a few counts were recorded for this clonotype. The rearrangement joins TRBV19 to TRBJ1-5; 9 bases align to TRBD1. With V trimmed by 3 bases and J by 3 bases, 6 bases remained unmatched. There are 16 residues in the CDR3. Germline CDR1 reads LNHDA; CDR2 reads SQIVND (reference sequence). The CDR3 region has the DNA TGTGCCAGTAGTATGAAGGGGACAGGGTACAATCAGCCCCAGCATTTT. As protein: CASSMKGTGYNQPQHF.

On this clonotype: One end of the junction does not line up with germline, which may come from a read error. The CDR3 here is CASSSGQGSNEQVF. The CDR3 nucleotides read TGCGCCAGTAGCTCGGGACAGGGCAGCAATGAGCAGGTCTTC. The gene calls are TRBV5-1 and TRBJ2-1; 9 bases match TRBD1. Germline CDR1 is SGHRS and CDR2 is YFSETQ. This CDR3 region has 14 residues.

This clonotype was detected many times. This chain joins TRBV7-9 and TRBJ2-1; 7 bases agree with TRBD1. This CDR3 is 14 amino acids long. Germline V gene lookup returns CDR1 SEHNR and CDR2 FQNEAQ (reference sequence). V was pared by 4 bases and J by 8 bases, with 8 bases of the junction left unmatched. Written as DNA, the CDR3 is TGTGCCAGCAGCTACGGGACAGCTAGGGATGAGCAGTTCTTC. Translation: CASSYGTARDEQFF.

About this clonotype: A read error may be the cause here, since a much bigger clone is one base away. The rearrangement uses TRBV9 and TRBJ2-1; tentative D call: TRBD1 (6 bases). The CDR3 runs 13 residues. In germline, CDR1 is SGDLS, CDR2 YYNGEE. Trimming left V 2 bases short and J 9 bases short, with 12 bases between. As DNA, the CDR3 is TGTGCCAGCAGCGTGAAGGGGGTGGGTGAGCAGTTCTTC. Translating it yields CASSVKGVGEQFF.

This clonotype was seen ten or more times. The chain uses TRBV6-1 and TRBJ2-3; 8 bases are shared with TRBD2. Germline CDR1 and CDR2: MNHNS and SASEGT. With V trimmed by 3 bases and J by 1 base, 6 bases remained unmatched. The CDR3 covers 16 residues. CDR3 region: CASSDTTSAGTDTQYF. CDR3 coding DNA: TGTGCCAGCAGTGATACGACTAGCGCGGGCACAGATACGCAGTATTTT.

This clonotype was detected only a few times. This chain uses TRBV28 with TRBJ1-4, with D possibly matching TRBD1 (5 bases). Germline V gene lookup returns CDR1 MDHEN and CDR2 SYDVKM. The CDR3 contains 13 residues. V was cut by 6 bases and J by 14 bases, with 19 bases left in between. The CDR3 loop reads CASRLGHARDLFF. The CDR3, as DNA: TGTGCCAGCAGACTCGGACACGCCAGAGATCTGTTTTTT.

This chain's CDR3 is CASTSGIFYNEQFF. The CDR3, as DNA: TGTGCCAGCACCTCCGGGATTTTCTACAATGAGCAGTTCTTC. The V gene is TRBV6-2 or TRBV6-3, the J gene TRBJ2-1, with D perhaps matching TRBD2 (5 bases). V lost 7 bases and J lost 3, with 13 bases in between. Germline CDR1 is MNHEY and CDR2 is SVGEGT. The CDR3 has 14 amino acids.

In its sample, this clonotype was seen many times. V usage is TRBV6-1 and J usage is TRBJ2-3; maybe TRBD1 (6 bases). In germline, CDR1 is MNHNS, CDR2 SASEGT. The V gene lost 6 bases and the J gene lost 1 base, with 14 bases spanning the gap. The CDR3 sequence is 15 residues long. The CDR3 bases are TGTGCCAGCAGGAGAGACAGGATTGGCACAGATACGCAGTATTTT. It yields the protein CASRRDRIGTDTQYF.

This clonotype was detected many times. This chain uses TRBV28 with TRBJ2-5, with D hard to call. Trimming took off 2 bases at V and 4 bases at J, with 8 bases between the two ends. Per the germline V gene, CDR1 is MDHEN and CDR2 is SYDVKM. The CDR3 runs to 13 residues. The CDR3 loop is CASSLRFRETQYF. CDR3 bases: TGTGCCAGCAGTTTACGCTTCCGAGAGACCCAGTACTTC.